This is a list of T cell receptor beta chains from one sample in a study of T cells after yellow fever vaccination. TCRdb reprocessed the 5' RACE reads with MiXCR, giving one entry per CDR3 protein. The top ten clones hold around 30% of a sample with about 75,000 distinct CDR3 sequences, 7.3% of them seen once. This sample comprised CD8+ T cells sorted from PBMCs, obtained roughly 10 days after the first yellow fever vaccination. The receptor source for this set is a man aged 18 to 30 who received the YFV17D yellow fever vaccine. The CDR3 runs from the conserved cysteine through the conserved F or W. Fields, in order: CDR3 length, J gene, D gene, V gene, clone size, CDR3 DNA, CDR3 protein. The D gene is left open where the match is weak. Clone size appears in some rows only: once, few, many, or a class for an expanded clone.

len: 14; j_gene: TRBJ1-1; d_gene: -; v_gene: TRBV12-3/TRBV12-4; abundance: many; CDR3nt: TGTGCCAGCAGTTTAACAGCCATGAACACTGAAGCTTTCTTT; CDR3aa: CASSLTAMNTEAFF
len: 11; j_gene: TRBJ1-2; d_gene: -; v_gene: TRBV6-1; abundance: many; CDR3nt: TGTGCCAGCAGTGATAGGGATGGCTACACCTTC; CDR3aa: CASSDRDGYTF
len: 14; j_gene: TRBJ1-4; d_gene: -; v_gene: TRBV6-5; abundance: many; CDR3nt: TGTGCCAGCCACACAGATGCAACTAATGAAAAACTGTTTTTT; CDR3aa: CASHTDATNEKLFF
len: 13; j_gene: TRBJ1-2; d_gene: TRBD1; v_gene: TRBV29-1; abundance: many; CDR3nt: TGCAGCGCCTTGGGACAGACGAACTATGGCTACACCTTC; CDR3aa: CSALGQTNYGYTF
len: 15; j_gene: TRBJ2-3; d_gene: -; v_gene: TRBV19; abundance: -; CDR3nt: TGTGCCAGTAGTATGAGAGGGGCTAGCACAGATACGCAGTATTTT; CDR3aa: CASSMRGASTDTQYF
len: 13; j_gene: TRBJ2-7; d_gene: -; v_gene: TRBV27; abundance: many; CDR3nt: TGTGCCAGCACCACGATTAACTCCTACGAGCAGTACTTC; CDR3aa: CASTTINSYEQYF
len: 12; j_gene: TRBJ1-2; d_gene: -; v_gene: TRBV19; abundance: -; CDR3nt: TGTGCCAGTAGTTTCTCCGACTATGGCTACACCTTC; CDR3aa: CASSFSDYGYTF
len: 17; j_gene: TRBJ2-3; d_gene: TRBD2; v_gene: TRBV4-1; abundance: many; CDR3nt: TGCGCCAGCAGCCTCCCGACTAGCGGGCCTAGCACAGATACGCAGTATTTT; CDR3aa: CASSLPTSGPSTDTQYF
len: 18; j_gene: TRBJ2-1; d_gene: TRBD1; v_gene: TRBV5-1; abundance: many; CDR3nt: TGCGCCAGCAGCTTGGAAATCGGGACAGGTAAAAGTCACGGTGAGCAGTTCTTC; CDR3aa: CASSLEIGTGKSHGEQFF
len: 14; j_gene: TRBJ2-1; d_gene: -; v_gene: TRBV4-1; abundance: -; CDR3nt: TGCGCCAGCAGCCTCCGGGCCACCAACGATGAGCAGTTCTTC; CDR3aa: CASSLRATNDEQFF
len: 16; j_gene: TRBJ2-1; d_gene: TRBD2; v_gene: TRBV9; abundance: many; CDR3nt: TGTGCCAGCAGCGAAGCTAGCGGTTGGGCCTACAATGAGCAGTTCTTC; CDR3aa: CASSEASGWAYNEQFF
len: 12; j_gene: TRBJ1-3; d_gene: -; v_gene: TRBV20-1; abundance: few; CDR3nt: TGCAGTGCACAGGGCCCTGGAAACACCATATATTTT; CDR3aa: CSAQGPGNTIYF
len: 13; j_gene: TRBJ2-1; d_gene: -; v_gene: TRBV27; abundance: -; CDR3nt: TGTGCCAGCAGTTTAGTACTAGCCAATGAGCAGTTCTTC; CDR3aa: CASSLVLANEQFF
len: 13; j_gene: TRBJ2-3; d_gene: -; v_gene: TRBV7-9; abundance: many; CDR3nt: TGTGCCAGCAGCCCGGAAGGCACAGATACGCAGTATTTT; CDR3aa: CASSPEGTDTQYF
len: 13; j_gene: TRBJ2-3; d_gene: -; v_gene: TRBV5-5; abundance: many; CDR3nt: TGTGCCAGCAGCTTGGACTGGGCAGATACGCAGTATTTT; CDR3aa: CASSLDWADTQYF
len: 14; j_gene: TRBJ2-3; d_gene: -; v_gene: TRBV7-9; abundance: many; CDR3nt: TGTGCCAGCAGCTGGGACCTAAGCACAGATACGCAGTATTTT; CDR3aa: CASSWDLSTDTQYF
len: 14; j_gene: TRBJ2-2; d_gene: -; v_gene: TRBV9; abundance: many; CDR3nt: TGTGCCAGCAGCGTAGGCGGACGGTCCGGGGAGCTGTTTTTT; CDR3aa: CASSVGGRSGELFF
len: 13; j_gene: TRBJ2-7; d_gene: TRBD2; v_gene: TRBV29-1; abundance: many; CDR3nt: TGCAGCATAATGCTAGCGGGGACCTACGAGCAGTACTTC; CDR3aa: CSIMLAGTYEQYF
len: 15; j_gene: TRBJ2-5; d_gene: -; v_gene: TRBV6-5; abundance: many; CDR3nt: TGTGCCAGCAGTACTACCGGCGGGTACCAAGAGACCCAGTACTTC; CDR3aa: CASSTTGGYQETQYF
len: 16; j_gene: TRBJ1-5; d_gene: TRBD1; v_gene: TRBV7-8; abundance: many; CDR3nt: TGTGCCAGCAGCTCCGGGACAGCTTATAGCAATCAGCCCCAGCATTTT; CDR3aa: CASSSGTAYSNQPQHF
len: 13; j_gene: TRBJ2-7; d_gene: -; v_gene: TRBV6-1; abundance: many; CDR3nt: TGTGCCAGCACCAAGGACGGGTACTACGAGCAGTACTTC; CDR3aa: CASTKDGYYEQYF
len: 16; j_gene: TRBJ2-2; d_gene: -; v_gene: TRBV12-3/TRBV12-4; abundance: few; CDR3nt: TGTGCCAGCAGTTTTCCCAGGGGAGGGAACACCGGGGAGCTGTTTTTT; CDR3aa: CASSFPRGGNTGELFF
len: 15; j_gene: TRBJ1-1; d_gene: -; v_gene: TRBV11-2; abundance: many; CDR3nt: TGTGCCAGCAGCTTCCGGGGGGGCGATACGTTTGAAGCTTTCTTT; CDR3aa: CASSFRGGDTFEAFF
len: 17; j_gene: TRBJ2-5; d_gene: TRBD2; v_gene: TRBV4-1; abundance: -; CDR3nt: TGCGCCAGCAGCCAGGCCACTAGCGGGGGGACCCAAGAGACCCAGTACTTC; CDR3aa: CASSQATSGGTQETQYF
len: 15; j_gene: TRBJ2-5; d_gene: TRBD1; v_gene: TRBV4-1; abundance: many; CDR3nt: TGCGCCAGCAGCCAAGATGGGGACAGTGGAGAGACCCAGTACTTC; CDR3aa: CASSQDGDSGETQYF
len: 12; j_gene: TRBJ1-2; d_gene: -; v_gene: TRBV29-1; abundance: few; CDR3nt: TGCAGCGCTCGATCCTCCCGCGACGGCTACACCTTC; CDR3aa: CSARSSRDGYTF
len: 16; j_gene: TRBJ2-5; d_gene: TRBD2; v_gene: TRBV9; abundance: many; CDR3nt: TGTGCCAGCAGCCCCTATAGCGGGGGGCCAGGAGAGACCCAGTACTTC; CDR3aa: CASSPYSGGPGETQYF
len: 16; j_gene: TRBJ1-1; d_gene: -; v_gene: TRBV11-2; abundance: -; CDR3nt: TGTGCCAGCAGCTTCCAGGGGATGAATGGGAACACTGAAGCTTTCTTT; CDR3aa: CASSFQGMNGNTEAFF